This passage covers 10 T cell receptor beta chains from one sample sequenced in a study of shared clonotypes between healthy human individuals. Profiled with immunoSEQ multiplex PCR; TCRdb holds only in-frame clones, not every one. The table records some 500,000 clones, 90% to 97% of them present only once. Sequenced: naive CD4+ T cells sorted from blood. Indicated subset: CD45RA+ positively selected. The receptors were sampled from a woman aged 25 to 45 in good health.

In nucleotides, the CDR3 is TGTGCCAGCAGGCCGGACAGGCCCTACGAGCAGTACTTC. Translation gives CASRPDRPYEQYF. This chain connects TRBV28 to TRBJ2-7; 7 positions match TRBD1. The CDR3 runs 13 residues. With 6 bases clipped from V and 2 bases from J, the junction kept 4 bases outside the gene matches. Germline-derived CDR1 and CDR2 are MDHEN and SYDVKM.

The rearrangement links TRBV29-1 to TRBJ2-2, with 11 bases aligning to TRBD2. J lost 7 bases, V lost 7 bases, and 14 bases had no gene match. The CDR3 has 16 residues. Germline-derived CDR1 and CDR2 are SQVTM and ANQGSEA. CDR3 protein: CSARLSGRARYGELFF. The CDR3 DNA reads TGCAGCGCCAGACTTAGCGGGAGGGCCCGATACGGGGAGCTGTTTTTT.

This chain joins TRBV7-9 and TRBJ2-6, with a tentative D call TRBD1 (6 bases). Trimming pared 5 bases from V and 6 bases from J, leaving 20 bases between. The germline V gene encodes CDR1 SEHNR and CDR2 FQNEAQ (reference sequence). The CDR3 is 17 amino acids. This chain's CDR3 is CASSALTGRATANVLTF. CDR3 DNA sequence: TGTGCCAGCAGCGCGTTGACAGGTCGCGCCACGGCCAACGTCCTGACTTTC.

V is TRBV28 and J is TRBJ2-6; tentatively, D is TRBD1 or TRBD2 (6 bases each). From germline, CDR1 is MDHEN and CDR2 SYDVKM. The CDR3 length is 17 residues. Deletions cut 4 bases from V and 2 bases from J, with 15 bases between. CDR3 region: CASSWGARGTGANVLTF. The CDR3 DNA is TGTGCCAGCAGTTGGGGGGCTCGGGGAACTGGGGCCAACGTCCTGACTTTC.

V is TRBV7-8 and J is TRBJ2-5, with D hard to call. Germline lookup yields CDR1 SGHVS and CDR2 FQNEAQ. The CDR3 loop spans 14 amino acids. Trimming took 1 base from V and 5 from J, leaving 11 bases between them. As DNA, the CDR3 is TGTGCCAGCAGCTTAGTGGGCGGCCGGGAGACCCAGTACTTC. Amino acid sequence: CASSLVGGRETQYF.

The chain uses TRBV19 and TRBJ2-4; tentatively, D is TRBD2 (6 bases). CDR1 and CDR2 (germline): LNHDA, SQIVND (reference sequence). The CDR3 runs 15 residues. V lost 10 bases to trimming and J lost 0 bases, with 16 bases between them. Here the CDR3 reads CATRRPGLAKNIQYF. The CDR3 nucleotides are TGTGCCACAAGACGCCCGGGACTAGCCAAAAACATTCAGTACTTC.

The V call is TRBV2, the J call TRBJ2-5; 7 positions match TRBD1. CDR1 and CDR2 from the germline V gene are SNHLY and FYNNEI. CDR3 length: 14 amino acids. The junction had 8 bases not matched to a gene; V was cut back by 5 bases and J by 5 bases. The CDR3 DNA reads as TGTGCCAGCAGTAGACAGGGCGTCGTTGAGACCCAGTACTTC. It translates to CASSRQGVVETQYF.

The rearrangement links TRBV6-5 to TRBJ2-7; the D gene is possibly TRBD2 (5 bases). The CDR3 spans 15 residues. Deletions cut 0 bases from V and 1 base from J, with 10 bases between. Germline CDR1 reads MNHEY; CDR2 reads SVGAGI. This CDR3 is CASSYSKWTSYEQYF. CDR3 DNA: TGTGCCAGCAGTTACTCGAAATGGACTTCCTACGAGCAGTACTTC.

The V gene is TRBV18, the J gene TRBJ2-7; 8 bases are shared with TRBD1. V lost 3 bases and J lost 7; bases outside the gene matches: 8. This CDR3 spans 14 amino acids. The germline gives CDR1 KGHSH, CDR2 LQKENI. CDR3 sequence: CASSPLDRVGEQYF. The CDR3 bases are TGTGCCAGCTCACCTCTGGACAGGGTAGGGGAGCAGTACTTC.

As DNA, the CDR3 is TGTGCCAGCAGCCCCGCCTACGAGCAGTACTTC. Protein: CASSPAYEQYF. The V and J genes are TRBV7-2 and TRBJ2-7; no clear D gene. There are 11 residues in the CDR3. The V gene lost 5 bases and the J gene lost 2 bases, with 4 bases spanning the gap. The germline gives CDR1 SGHTA, CDR2 FQGNSA.